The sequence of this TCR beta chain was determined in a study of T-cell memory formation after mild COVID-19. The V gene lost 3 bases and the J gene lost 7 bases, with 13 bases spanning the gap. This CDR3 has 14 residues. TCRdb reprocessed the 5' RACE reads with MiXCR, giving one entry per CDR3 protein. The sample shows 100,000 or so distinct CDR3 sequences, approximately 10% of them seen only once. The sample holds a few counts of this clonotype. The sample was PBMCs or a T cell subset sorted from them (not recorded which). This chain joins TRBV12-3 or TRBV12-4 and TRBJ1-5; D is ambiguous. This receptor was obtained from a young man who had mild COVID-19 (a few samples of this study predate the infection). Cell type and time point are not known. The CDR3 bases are TGTGCCAGCAGTTTTTGGGGTAGCGGCCAGCCCCAGCATTTT. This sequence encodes CASSFWGSGQPQHF.